A single sample is the source of the 14 T cell receptor beta chains below, sequenced in a study of response to subunit inactivated influenza vaccine. Each CDR3 protein is one row after TCRdb ran MiXCR on the RT-PCR reads. The sample has 500,000 to 600,000 distinct CDR3 sequences, around 10% seen once; the top ten hold 9.5% to 11%. This sample also appeared in a second study, on T cells expressing NK-cell markers. As reported in that work: Scientists made TCR beta cDNA using 5'RACE template switching with UMIs.

The source was PBMCs from blood, collected on the day of vaccination. These receptor sequences come from a middle-aged man who received an inactivated influenza vaccine.

This clonotype was counted only a few times. The CDR3 protein is CSATGGGTGANVLTF. The CDR3 DNA is TGCAGTGCTACCGGCGGGGGGACTGGGGCCAACGTCCTGACTTTC. The genes are TRBV20-1 and TRBJ2-6; 8 nucleotides agree with TRBD2. Germline V CDR1 and CDR2: DFQATT, SNEGSKA (reference sequence). Losses at the gene ends were 4 bases for V and 2 bases for J; bases not matched to a gene: 4. The CDR3 is 15 residues long.

This clonotype was found many times. The rearrangement links TRBV6-2 or TRBV6-3 to TRBJ2-1; 7 positions agree with TRBD2. This CDR3 is 14 amino acids long. Germline loops: CDR1 MNHEY, CDR2 SVGEGT. After removal of 2 bases from V and 8 bases from J, the junction contained 6 bases not matched to a gene. The CDR3 region is CASSYGGGNYEQFF. The CDR3 DNA reads TGTGCCAGCAGTTACGGCGGGGGAAACTATGAGCAGTTCTTC.

This clonotype was seen at least ten times. The V and J genes are TRBV16 and TRBJ2-3; D is possibly TRBD1 (6 bases). The ends were cut back, 2 bases at V and 5 bases at J, with 8 bases in the middle. The CDR3 extends over 13 amino acids. Germline V gives CDR1 KGHSY, CDR2 FQNENV. CDR3 sequence: CASSQQGGDTQYF. Written as DNA, the CDR3 is TGTGCCAGCAGCCAACAAGGGGGAGATACGCAGTATTTT.

This clonotype has only a few counts. The chain joins TRBV12-3 or TRBV12-4 to TRBJ2-3; 8 bases are shared with TRBD2. The length of the CDR3 is 15 residues. V lost 7 bases and J lost 0; bases outside the gene matches: 6. The CDR3 reads CASTLLAASTDTQYF. For the CDR3, the DNA is TGTGCCAGCACCCTACTAGCGGCTAGCACAGATACGCAGTATTTT.

The chain joins TRBV20-1 to TRBJ2-7; D perhaps matches TRBD2 (6 bases). V was shortened by 3 bases and J by 6 bases, with 18 bases between the two germline ends. This CDR3 has 14 residues. Looked up from germline, CDR1 is DFQATT and CDR2 is SNEGSKA (reference sequence). As DNA, the CDR3 is TGCAGTGCTAGCCTTACGGGGGTGCTAGGCGAGCAGTACTTC. This gives the protein CSASLTGVLGEQYF.

The V gene is TRBV20-1, the J gene TRBJ2-1, with TRBD2 matching over 7 bases. V shed 0 bases, J shed 2 bases, and the junction held 7 bases outside the gene matches. This CDR3 has 16 residues. CDR1 is DFQATT, CDR2 SNEGSKA, per germline (reference sequence). CDR3 coding DNA: TGCAGTGCTAGAGACCCCGGGACTAACACCTACAATGAGCAGTTCTTC. It yields the protein CSARDPGTNTYNEQFF.

This clonotype was counted between two and nine times. This CDR3 reads CASNPTPGTGEGEKLFF. CDR3 DNA: TGTGCCAGCAACCCAACCCCGGGAACAGGGGAAGGTGAAAAACTGTTTTTT. The chain couples TRBV28 to TRBJ1-4; TRBD1 aligns across 7 bases. V lost 7 bases to trimming and J lost 7 bases; unmatched junction nucleotides: 18. The CDR3 totals 17 residues. Germline V gene sequence: CDR1 MDHEN, CDR2 SYDVKM. The variable domain in full, completed from reference TRBV28 and TRBJ1-4, reads DVKVTQSSRYLVKRTGEKVFLECVQDMDHENMFWYRQDPGLGLRLIYFSYDVKMKEKGDIPEGYSVSREKKERFSLILESASTNQTSMYLCASNPTPGTGEGEKLFFGSGTQLSVL.

The gene calls are TRBV7-2 and TRBJ2-4; TRBD2 agrees at 7 bases. This CDR3 contains 16 residues. Germline loops: CDR1 SGHTA, CDR2 FQGNSA. V shed 1 base, J shed 1 base, and the junction held 4 bases outside the gene matches. The CDR3 protein is CASSLVGGGAKNIQYF. CDR3 sequence (DNA): TGTGCCAGCAGCTTAGTCGGGGGAGGGGCCAAAAACATTCAGTACTTC.

The V and J genes are TRBV15 and TRBJ1-2; weak D call: TRBD1 (6 bases). The CDR3 has 15 amino acids. Germline V gene data show CDR1 as LNHNV and CDR2 as YYDKDF (reference sequence). The V end was cut by 6 bases, the J end by 0 bases, with 14 bases between. The CDR3 loop is CATSYKGDPNYGYTF. The CDR3 DNA sequence: TGTGCCACCAGTTATAAGGGGGATCCTAACTATGGCTACACCTTC.

The genes are TRBV4-2 and TRBJ2-1; D remains unclear. CDR1 and CDR2 (germline): LGHNA, YNFKEQ. Trimming removed 3 bases at V and 0 bases at J, with 15 bases between. The CDR3 length is 17 residues. This CDR3 is CASSQGSVFSSYNEQFF. The CDR3 coding sequence is TGTGCCAGCAGCCAGGGATCGGTTTTTAGCTCCTACAATGAGCAGTTCTTC.

In DNA, the CDR3 is TGTGCCAGCCGTAAGGGTCCGGAGCTGTTTTTT. This sequence encodes CASRKGPELFF. The rearrangement uses TRBV7-9 and TRBJ2-2; no reliable D call. CDR1 and CDR2 (germline): SEHNR, FQNEAQ (reference sequence). Trimming removed 8 bases from V and 10 bases from J, with 11 bases in between. This CDR3 is built from 11 residues.

The rearrangement links TRBV20-1 to TRBJ2-6, with D unresolved. Germline V CDR1 and CDR2: DFQATT, SNEGSKA (reference sequence). CDR3 size: 15 residues. V was pared by 3 bases and J by 0 bases, with 9 bases between. The CDR3 bases are TGCAGTGCTAGTTCTCGGAGCTCTGGGGCCAACGTCCTGACTTTC. Its translation: CSASSRSSGANVLTF.

This clonotype was counted only a few times. This chain joins TRBV20-1 and TRBJ2-2; D unresolved. Per germline, CDR1 DFQATT and CDR2 SNEGSKA (reference sequence). CDR3 size: 13 residues. The V end was cut by 3 bases, the J end by 1 base, with 6 bases between. This CDR3 reads CSASLGNTGELFF. The CDR3 nucleotides are TGCAGTGCTAGTCTTGGGAACACCGGGGAGCTGTTTTTT.

The chain is built from TRBV5-1 and TRBJ2-3; D unclear. CDR3 length equals 16 residues. Germline values: CDR1 SGHRS, CDR2 YFSETQ. The ends were cut back, 0 bases at V and 2 bases at J, with 13 bases in the middle. For the CDR3, the DNA is TGCGCCAGCAGCTTGGCGGCCAGGAGCCACACAGATACGCAGTATTTT. It encodes CASSLAARSHTDTQYF. The full variable domain, completed using reference TRBV5-1 and TRBJ2-3, is KAGVTQTPRYLIKTRGQQVTLSCSPISGHRSVSWYQQTPGQGLQFLFEYFSETQRNKGNFPGRFSGRQFSNSRSEMNVSTLELGDSALYLCASSLAARSHTDTQYFGPGTRLTVL.